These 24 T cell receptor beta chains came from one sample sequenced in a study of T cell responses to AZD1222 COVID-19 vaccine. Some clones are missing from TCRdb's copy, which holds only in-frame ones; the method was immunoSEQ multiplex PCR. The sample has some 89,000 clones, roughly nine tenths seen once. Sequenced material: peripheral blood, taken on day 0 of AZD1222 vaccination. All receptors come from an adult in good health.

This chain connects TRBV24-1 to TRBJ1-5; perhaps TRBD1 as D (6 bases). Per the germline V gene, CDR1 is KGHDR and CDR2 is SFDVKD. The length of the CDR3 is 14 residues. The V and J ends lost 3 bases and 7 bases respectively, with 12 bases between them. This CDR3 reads CATSDAQGTQPQHF. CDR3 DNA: TGTGCCACCAGTGATGCCCAGGGGACCCAGCCCCAGCATTTT.

The CDR3 is CASSSGRDRGPYEQYF. CDR3 sequence (DNA): TGTGCCAGCAGCTCAGGCCGGGACAGGGGGCCGTATGAGCAGTACTTC. The chain is built from TRBV7-9 and TRBJ2-7, with 12 nucleotides matching TRBD1. The CDR3 has 16 amino acids. The V and J ends lost 4 bases and 7 bases, in that order; junction bases with no gene match: 11. From germline, CDR1 is SEHNR and CDR2 FQNEAQ (reference sequence).

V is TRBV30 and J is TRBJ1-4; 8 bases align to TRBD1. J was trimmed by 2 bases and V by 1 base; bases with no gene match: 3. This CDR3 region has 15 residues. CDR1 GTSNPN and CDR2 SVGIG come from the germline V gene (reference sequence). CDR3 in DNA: TGTGCCTGGAGTGCAAACAGGGGGACTAATGAAAAACTGTTTTTT. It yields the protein CAWSANRGTNEKLFF.

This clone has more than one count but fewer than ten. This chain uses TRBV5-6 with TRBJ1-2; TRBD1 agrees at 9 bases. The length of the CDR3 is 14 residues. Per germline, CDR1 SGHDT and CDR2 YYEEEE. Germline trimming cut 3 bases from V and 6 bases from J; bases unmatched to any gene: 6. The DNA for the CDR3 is TGTGCCAGCAGCTATGTGGACAGGGGTGATGGCTACACCTTC. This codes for CASSYVDRGDGYTF.

The CDR3 sequence is CASRSRDRATGELFF. CDR3 nucleotide sequence: TGCGCCAGCAGAAGCAGGGACAGGGCCACCGGGGAGCTGTTTTTT. V is TRBV5-1 and J is TRBJ2-2; 9 bases fit TRBD1. There are 15 residues in the CDR3. V was clipped by 5 bases and J by 4 bases; unmatched bases: 6. Germline CDR1 is SGHRS and CDR2 is YFSETQ.

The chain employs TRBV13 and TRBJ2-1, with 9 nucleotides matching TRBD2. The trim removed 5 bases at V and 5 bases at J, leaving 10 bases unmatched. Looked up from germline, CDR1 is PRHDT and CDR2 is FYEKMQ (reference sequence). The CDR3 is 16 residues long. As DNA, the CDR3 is TGTGCCAGCAGCAACATAGCGGGAGAGGTAAACAATGAGCAGTTCTTC. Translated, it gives CASSNIAGEVNNEQFF.

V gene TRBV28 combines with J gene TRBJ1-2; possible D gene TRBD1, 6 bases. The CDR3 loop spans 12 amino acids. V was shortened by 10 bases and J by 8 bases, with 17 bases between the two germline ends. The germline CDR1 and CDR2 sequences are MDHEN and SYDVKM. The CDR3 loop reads CAIPWGARGYTF. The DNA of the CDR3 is TGTGCCATCCCCTGGGGGGCGAGGGGCTACACCTTC.

This CDR3 is CASSPSGVSNQPQHF. In nucleotides, the CDR3 is TGTGCCAGCTCACCTTCAGGGGTTAGCAATCAGCCCCAGCATTTT. The chain has TRBV18 and TRBJ1-5; tentatively, D is TRBD1 (6 bases). The germline V gene encodes CDR1 KGHSH and CDR2 LQKENI. Trimming left V 3 bases short and J 0 bases short, with 9 bases between. The CDR3 extends over 15 amino acids.

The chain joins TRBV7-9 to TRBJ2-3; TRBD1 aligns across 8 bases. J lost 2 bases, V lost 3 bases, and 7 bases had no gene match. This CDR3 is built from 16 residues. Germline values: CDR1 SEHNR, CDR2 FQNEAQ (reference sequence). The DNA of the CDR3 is TGTGCCAGCAGCTTTCGACAGGGGACCTACACAGATACGCAGTATTTT. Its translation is CASSFRQGTYTDTQYF. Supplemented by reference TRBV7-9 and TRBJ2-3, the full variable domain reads DTGVSQNPRHKITKRGQNVTFRCDPISEHNRLYWYRQTLGQGPEFLTYFQNEAQLEKSRLLSDRFSAERPKGSFSTLEIQRTEQGDSAMYLCASSFRQGTYTDTQYFGPGTRLTVL.

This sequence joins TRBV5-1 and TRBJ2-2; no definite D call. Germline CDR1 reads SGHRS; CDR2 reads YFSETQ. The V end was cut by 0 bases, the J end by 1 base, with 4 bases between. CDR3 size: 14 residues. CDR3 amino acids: CASSLGGNTGELFF. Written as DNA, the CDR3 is TGCGCCAGCAGCTTGGGGGGGAACACCGGGGAGCTGTTTTTT.

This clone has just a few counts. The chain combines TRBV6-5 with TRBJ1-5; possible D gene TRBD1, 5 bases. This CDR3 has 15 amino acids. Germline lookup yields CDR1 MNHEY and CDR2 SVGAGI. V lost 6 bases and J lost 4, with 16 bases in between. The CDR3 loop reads CASSTAGSGNQPQHF. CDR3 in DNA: TGTGCCAGCAGCACCGCAGGGTCGGGAAATCAGCCCCAGCATTTT.

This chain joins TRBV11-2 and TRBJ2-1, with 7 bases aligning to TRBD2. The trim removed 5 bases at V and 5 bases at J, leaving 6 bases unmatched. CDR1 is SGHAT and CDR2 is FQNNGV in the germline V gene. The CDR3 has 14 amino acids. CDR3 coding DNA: TGTGCCAGCAGCCTGGGGGGGGGAGACAATGAGCAGTTCTTC. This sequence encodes CASSLGGGDNEQFF.

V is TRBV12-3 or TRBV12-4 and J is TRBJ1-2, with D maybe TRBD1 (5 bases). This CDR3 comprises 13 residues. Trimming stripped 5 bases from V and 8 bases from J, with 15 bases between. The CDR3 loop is CASSPGTHGGYTF. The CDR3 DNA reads TGTGCCAGCAGTCCCGGGACCCACGGAGGCTACACCTTC.

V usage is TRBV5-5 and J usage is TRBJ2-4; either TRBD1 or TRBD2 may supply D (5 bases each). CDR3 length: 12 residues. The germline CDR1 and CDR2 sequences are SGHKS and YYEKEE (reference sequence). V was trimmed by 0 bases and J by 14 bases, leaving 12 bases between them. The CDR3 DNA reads TGTGCCAGCAGCTTGGGGGGGTCGAGCGAGTACTTC. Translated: CASSLGGSSEYF.

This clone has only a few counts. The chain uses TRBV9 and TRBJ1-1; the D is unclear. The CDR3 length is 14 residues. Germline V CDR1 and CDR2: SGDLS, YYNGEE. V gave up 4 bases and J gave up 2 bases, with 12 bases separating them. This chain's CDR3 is CASSPRTSNTEAFF. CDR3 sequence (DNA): TGTGCCAGCAGCCCTCGGACCTCTAACACTGAAGCTTTCTTT.

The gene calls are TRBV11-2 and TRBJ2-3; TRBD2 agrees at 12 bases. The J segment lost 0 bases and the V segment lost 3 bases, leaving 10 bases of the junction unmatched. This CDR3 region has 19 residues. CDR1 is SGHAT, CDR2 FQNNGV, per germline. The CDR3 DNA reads TGTGCCAGCAGCTTTTCGGTAGGAGGGACTAGCGGGAGCACAGATACGCAGTATTTT. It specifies CASSFSVGGTSGSTDTQYF.

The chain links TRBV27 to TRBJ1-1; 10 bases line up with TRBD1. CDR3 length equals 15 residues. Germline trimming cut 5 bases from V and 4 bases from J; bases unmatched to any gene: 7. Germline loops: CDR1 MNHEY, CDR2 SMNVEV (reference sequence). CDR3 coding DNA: TGTGCCAGCAGTCCCAGGGACAGGGGAGGCACTGAAGCTTTCTTT. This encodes CASSPRDRGGTEAFF.

The CDR3 spells CASSQIVAADYEQYF. CDR3 nucleotides: TGCGCCAGCAGCCAAATCGTAGCGGCGGACTACGAGCAGTACTTC. The rearrangement joins TRBV4-1 to TRBJ2-7; perhaps TRBD2 as D (6 bases). CDR3 size: 15 residues. V lost 2 bases and J lost 3, with 14 bases in between. The germline V gene encodes CDR1 MGHRA and CDR2 YSYEKL.

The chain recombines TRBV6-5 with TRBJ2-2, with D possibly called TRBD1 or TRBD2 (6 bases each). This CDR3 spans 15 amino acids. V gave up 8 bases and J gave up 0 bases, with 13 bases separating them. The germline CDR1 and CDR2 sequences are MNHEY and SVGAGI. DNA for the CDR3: TGTGCCAGCGCAAAGGGGGGCTCGAACACCGGGGAGCTGTTTTTT. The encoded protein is CASAKGGSNTGELFF.

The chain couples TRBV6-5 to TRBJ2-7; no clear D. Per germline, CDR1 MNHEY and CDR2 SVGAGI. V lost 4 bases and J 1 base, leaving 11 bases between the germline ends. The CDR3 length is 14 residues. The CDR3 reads CASSLSPGSYEQYF. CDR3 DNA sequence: TGTGCCAGCAGTTTGAGCCCGGGTTCCTACGAGCAGTACTTC.

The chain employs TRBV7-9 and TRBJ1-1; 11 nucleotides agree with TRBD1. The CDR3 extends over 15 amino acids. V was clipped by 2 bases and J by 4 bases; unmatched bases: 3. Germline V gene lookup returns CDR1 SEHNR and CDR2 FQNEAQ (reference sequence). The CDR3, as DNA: TGTGCCAGCAGCTTACCAGGGACAGGGGGCACTGAAGCTTTCTTT. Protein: CASSLPGTGGTEAFF.

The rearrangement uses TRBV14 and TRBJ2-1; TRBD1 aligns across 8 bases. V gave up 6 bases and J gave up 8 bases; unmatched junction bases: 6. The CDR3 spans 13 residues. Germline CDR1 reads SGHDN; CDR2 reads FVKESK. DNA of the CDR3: TGTGCCAGCAGGGTACAGGGGGGCGATGAGCAGTTCTTC. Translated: CASRVQGGDEQFF.

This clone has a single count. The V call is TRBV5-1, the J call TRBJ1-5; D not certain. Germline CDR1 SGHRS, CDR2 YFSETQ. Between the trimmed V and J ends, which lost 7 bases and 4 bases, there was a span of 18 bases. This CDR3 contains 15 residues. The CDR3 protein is CASRLESTGNQPQHF. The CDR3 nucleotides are TGCGCCAGCCGTCTGGAGAGCACCGGGAATCAGCCCCAGCATTTT.

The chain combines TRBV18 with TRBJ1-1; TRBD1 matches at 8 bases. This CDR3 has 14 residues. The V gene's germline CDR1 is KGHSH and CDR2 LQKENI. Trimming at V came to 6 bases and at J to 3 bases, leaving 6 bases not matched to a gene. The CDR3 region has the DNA TGTGCCAGCTCCCTCAGGGGGCTGGACACTGAAGCTTTCTTT. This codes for CASSLRGLDTEAFF.